This is a list of T cell receptor beta chains from one sample in a study of T cell repertoires in cytomegalovirus infection. These TCRs' antigens remain unknown. TCRdb used MiXCR to reprocess the reads, holding one entry per CDR3 protein. The table lists some 800,000 distinct CDR3 sequences, approximately 32% of them singletons. The sequencing here drew on cultured CD8+ T cells from PBMCs, taken from culture after CMV antigen stimulation. These receptors were collected from a human donor in good health (CMV status not recorded). Some clones in this sample may be carry-over from other donors' samples. Each CDR3 is given with its conserved first and last residue. D genes are given only for firm matches. Clone size is stated in some rows and not others, as once, few, many or a class when expanded.

clone_size j_call d_call v_call cdr3_aa cdr3_nt
NA TRBJ1-5 NA TRBV2 CASWDTVQPQHF TGTGCCAGCTGGGATACAGTACAGCCCCAGCATTTT
NA TRBJ2-6 NA TRBV13 CASSFPSGGNVLTF TGTGCCAGCAGCTTCCCGAGTGGCGGCAACGTCCTGACTTTC
NA TRBJ1-2 NA TRBV18 CASSPPQGINYGYTF TGTGCCAGCTCACCACCTCAAGGGATCAACTATGGCTACACCTTC
NA TRBJ2-7 NA TRBV12-3/TRBV12-4 CAGSPRDPYEQYF TGTGCCGGCAGTCCCAGGGACCCCTACGAGCAGTACTTC
NA TRBJ2-5 NA TRBV2 CASAFRDLQETQYF TGTGCCAGCGCCTTCAGGGACTTGCAAGAGACCCAGTACTTC
few TRBJ2-7 NA TRBV27 CASSLGGSRNEQYF TGTGCCAGCAGTTTAGGGGGTTCCCGTAACGAGCAGTACTTC
few TRBJ1-3 TRBD1 TRBV7-2 CASSETGGTGNTIYF TGTGCCAGCAGCGAAACAGGGGGCACTGGAAACACCATATATTTT
NA TRBJ1-1 NA TRBV6-6 CASSYSGSGGTEAFF TGTGCCAGCAGTTACTCGGGCTCGGGGGGCACTGAAGCTTTCTTT
few TRBJ1-1 NA TRBV15 CATSSIGTEAFF TGTGCCACCAGCAGTATAGGCACTGAAGCTTTCTTT
many TRBJ2-2 NA TRBV12-3/TRBV12-4 CASTRTGELFF TGTGCCAGCACTCGGACCGGGGAGCTGTTTTTT
NA TRBJ2-5 NA TRBV9 CASSSPKGQETQYF TGTGCCAGCAGCTCGCCGAAGGGCCAAGAGACCCAGTACTTC
few TRBJ2-7 TRBD1 TRBV3-1 CASRPGTGIEQYF TGTGCCAGCAGGCCCGGGACAGGGATCGAGCAGTACTTC
few TRBJ1-1 NA TRBV12-3/TRBV12-4 CASSSPVAGRTEAFF TGTGCCAGCAGTTCCCCAGTGGCAGGGAGGACTGAAGCTTTCTTT
few TRBJ2-5 NA TRBV7-8 CASGGSEETQYF TGTGCCAGTGGGGGGAGCGAAGAGACCCAGTACTTC
NA TRBJ2-3 NA TRBV11-2 CASSLRKGVNTDTQYF TGTGCCAGCAGCTTACGGAAAGGAGTAAACACAGATACGCAGTATTTT
NA TRBJ2-2 NA TRBV29-1 CSASGKNTGELFF TGCAGCGCTTCCGGGAAGAACACCGGGGAGCTGTTTTTT
few TRBJ2-4 TRBD1 TRBV6-5 CASSYLDRGENIQYF TGTGCCAGCAGTTACTTGGACAGGGGCGAAAACATTCAGTACTTC
few TRBJ1-2 NA TRBV10-3 CAITEGNYGYTF TGTGCCATCACCGAGGGAAACTATGGCTACACCTTC
once TRBJ1-2 TRBD1 TRBV6-6 CASIDRGLGYTF TGTGCCAGCATTGACAGGGGGCTTGGCTACACCTTC
NA TRBJ2-3 NA TRBV25-1 CAILPGGTDTQYF TGTGCCATCCTACCTGGCGGCACAGATACGCAGTATTTT
NA TRBJ2-7 TRBD1 TRBV27 CASSFSTGEVGYEQYF TGTGCCAGCAGTTTCTCTACAGGGGAAGTTGGCTACGAGCAGTACTTC
many TRBJ1-5 TRBD1 TRBV7-2 CASSPGQGLQPQHF TGTGCCAGCAGCCCCGGACAGGGCCTTCAGCCCCAGCATTTT
few TRBJ2-2 NA TRBV7-6 CASSSTGVYTGELFF TGTGCCAGCAGCTCAACTGGAGTTTACACCGGGGAGCTGTTTTTT
few TRBJ2-1 TRBD1 TRBV6-6 CASSAYRQGSSYNEQFF TGTGCCAGCAGTGCCTATCGACAGGGGAGTTCCTACAATGAGCAGTTCTTC
NA TRBJ1-3 NA TRBV7-9 CASSGGGSGNTIYF TGTGCCAGCAGCGGGGGGGGCTCTGGAAACACCATATATTTT
few TRBJ2-3 NA TRBV7-3 CASSSRLGDTQYF TGTGCCAGCAGCTCTAGACTAGGCGATACGCAGTATTTT
few TRBJ1-2 NA TRBV2 CASTPGTSYYGYTF TGTGCCAGCACCCCCGGGACATCCTACTATGGCTACACCTTC
NA TRBJ2-1 NA TRBV6-5 CASSYSFPSMGQGTYNEQFF TGTGCCAGCAGTTACTCGTTTCCTTCAATGGGCCAGGGGACCTACAATGAGCAGTTCTTC
NA TRBJ1-4 NA TRBV7-9 CASSSAQGWGGEKLFF TGTGCCAGCAGCTCGGCCCAGGGTTGGGGAGGTGAAAAACTGTTTTTT
few TRBJ1-6 TRBD1 TRBV27 CASTRTGGRSPLHF TGTGCCAGCACCCGGACAGGGGGTCGTTCACCCCTCCACTTT
NA TRBJ1-5 NA TRBV19 CASSMHLGGYNQPQHF TGTGCCAGTAGTATGCATCTCGGGGGCTACAATCAGCCCCAGCATTTT
few TRBJ2-1 NA TRBV27 CASSLGTPNNEQFF TGTGCCAGCAGTTTGGGGACCCCAAACAATGAGCAGTTCTTC
NA TRBJ1-3 NA TRBV20-1 CSADRLYEEWATGNTIYF TGCAGTGCCGATAGGTTGTACGAGGAATGGGCTACTGGAAACACCATATATTTT
few TRBJ2-2 TRBD2 TRBV27 CASSLHSGLTGELFF TGTGCCAGCAGTTTACATAGCGGGCTCACCGGGGAGCTGTTTTTT
few TRBJ2-3 NA TRBV12-3/TRBV12-4 CASSFQLTPSPDTQYF TGTGCCAGCAGTTTTCAACTAACACCATCACCAGATACGCAGTATTTT
many TRBJ2-1 TRBD2 TRBV7-2 CASSLVRGGRVNEQFF TGTGCCAGCAGCTTAGTACGGGGGGGCCGGGTCAATGAGCAGTTCTTC
NA TRBJ1-2 TRBD1 TRBV29-1 CSVEDQRDRGGSYGYTF TGCAGCGTTGAAGATCAACGGGACAGGGGCGGGAGCTATGGCTACACCTTC
NA TRBJ1-2 TRBD1 TRBV10-3 CAISESTGKGGYTF TGTGCCATCAGTGAGTCGACAGGGAAGGGTGGCTACACCTTC
few TRBJ1-5 NA TRBV7-9 CASSSSLGHNQPQHF TGTGCCAGCAGCTCCTCCCTAGGGCACAATCAGCCCCAGCATTTT
many TRBJ2-1 NA TRBV7-9 CASSGLSGSSYNEQFF TGTGCCAGCAGCGGACTTAGCGGTAGCTCCTACAATGAGCAGTTCTTC
NA TRBJ2-2 TRBD1 TRBV19 CASTDRARTGELFF TGTGCCAGTACCGACAGGGCTCGTACCGGGGAGCTGTTTTTT
NA TRBJ2-3 NA TRBV14 CASSQDYAYSTDTQYF TGTGCCAGCAGCCAAGATTATGCGTACTCCACAGATACGCAGTATTTT
few TRBJ2-3 NA TRBV20-1 CSASLGTSSSDTQYF TGCAGTGCTAGTCTAGGGACCTCTTCCTCAGATACGCAGTATTTT
few TRBJ2-2 NA TRBV6-6 CASSYSPDTGELFF TGTGCCAGCAGTTACTCGCCCGATACCGGGGAGCTGTTTTTT
NA TRBJ1-1 NA TRBV19 CASSMSQNEAFF TGTGCCAGTAGTATGTCCCAGAATGAAGCTTTCTTC
NA TRBJ1-1 TRBD1 TRBV4-1 CASNNRGTGQNTEAFF TGCGCCAGCAACAACAGGGGCACAGGGCAGAACACTGAAGCTTTCTTT
NA TRBJ1-2 NA TRBV4-1 CASRGLNGYTF TGCGCCAGCAGAGGGCTGAATGGCTACACCTTC